These 22 T cell receptor beta chains share one sample of origin, sequenced in a study of shared T cell receptors in the human thymus. Here immunoSEQ multiplex PCR was the method, and the copy in TCRdb shows in-frame clones only, minus some. The sample lists fewer than 700,000 clones; around nine tenths were seen once. Separately, the same data were catalogued under a study of human thymus T cells.

The sequenced sample was thymocytes. The receptor source for this set is a boy under three years old with a congenital heart defect.

V usage is TRBV28 and J usage is TRBJ2-1; 10 positions agree with TRBD2. Germline lookup yields CDR1 MDHEN and CDR2 SYDVKM. The CDR3 sequence is 20 residues long. V was clipped by 0 bases and J by 11 bases; unmatched bases: 22. CDR3 bases: TGTGCCAGCAGTTTATGGGGGCGGGGGGGGCGCAAGGCTAGCGGGAGTCAGCAGTTCTTC. Protein sequence: CASSLWGRGGRKASGSQQFF.

V is TRBV5-6 and J is TRBJ2-2; the match to TRBD2 covers 10 bases. V gave up 1 base and J gave up 3 bases; unmatched junction bases: 3. The CDR3 extends over 16 amino acids. CDR1 is SGHDT, CDR2 YYEEEE, per germline. The CDR3: CASSLYLAGDTGELFF. The CDR3 region has the DNA TGTGCCAGCAGCTTGTACCTAGCGGGGGACACCGGGGAGCTGTTTTTT.

J is TRBJ2-3 and V is TRBV5-6, with 14 bases matching TRBD2. The germline gives CDR1 SGHDT, CDR2 YYEEEE. V gave up 4 bases and J gave up 2 bases; unmatched junction bases: 12. This CDR3 is built from 19 residues. CDR3 nucleotide sequence: TGTGCCAGCAGCGTCGGACTAGCGGGAGGAGAAAGGGACACAGATACGCAGTATTTT. It is translated as CASSVGLAGGERDTDTQYF. The full variable domain, rest sourced from reference TRBV5-6 and TRBJ2-3, is DAGVTQSPTHLIKTRGQQVTLRCSPKSGHDTVSWYQQALGQGPQFIFQYYEEEERQRGNFPDRFSGHQFPNYSSELNVNALLLGDSALYLCASSVGLAGGERDTDTQYFGPGTRLTVL.

This chain's CDR3 is CASSQEASGKRRTDTQYF. CDR3 coding DNA: TGTGCCAGCAGCCAAGAGGCTAGCGGGAAAAGGCGCACAGATACGCAGTATTTT. The chain is built from TRBV4-2 and TRBJ2-3; 9 bases are shared with TRBD2. Germline-derived CDR1 and CDR2 are LGHNA and YNFKEQ. The V gene end was trimmed by 0 bases and the J gene end by 1 base; junction bases not matched to a gene: 8. There are 18 residues in the CDR3.

The chain joins TRBV27 to TRBJ2-7; 10 positions match TRBD1. The germline gives CDR1 MNHEY, CDR2 SMNVEV (reference sequence). V lost 0 bases, J lost 6 bases, and 5 bases stayed unmatched. The CDR3 loop spans 15 amino acids. Here the CDR3 DNA reads TGTGCCAGCAGTTTATCGGGGACAGGGGTTAGCGAGCAGTACTTC. As protein: CASSLSGTGVSEQYF.

V is TRBV5-1 and J is TRBJ1-1; TRBD1 agrees at 10 bases. Trimming took 6 bases from V and 3 from J; bases not matched to a gene: 11. There are 16 residues in the CDR3. CDR1 is SGHRS and CDR2 is YFSETQ in the germline V gene. CDR3 in amino acids: CASTRRGTGADTEAFF. CDR3 bases: TGCGCCAGCACCCGACGCGGGACAGGGGCTGACACTGAAGCTTTCTTT.

V and J are TRBV6-4 and TRBJ2-3; D may be TRBD2 (5 bases). Trimming took off 0 bases at V and 4 bases at J, with 8 bases between the two ends. CDR1 and CDR2 (germline): MRHNA, SNTAGT. The CDR3 runs 14 residues. CDR3 residues: CASSDSGSPDTQYF. CDR3 nucleotides: TGTGCCAGCAGTGACTCGGGGAGTCCAGATACGCAGTATTTT.

V and J are TRBV7-9 and TRBJ2-1, with D hard to call. CDR1 SEHNR and CDR2 FQNEAQ come from the germline V gene (reference sequence). The CDR3 is 16 residues long. The germline V and J ends were trimmed by 0 bases and 3 bases, with 12 bases remaining between them. The CDR3, as DNA: TGTGCCAGCAGCTTAGCGAGGCTACCCGGCTACAATGAGCAGTTCTTC. This sequence encodes CASSLARLPGYNEQFF.

The genes are TRBV15 and TRBJ1-1; a possible D gene is TRBD1 (6 bases). V was trimmed by 0 bases and J by 4 bases, leaving 21 bases between them. Per germline, CDR1 LNHNV and CDR2 YYDKDF (reference sequence). This CDR3 spans 18 amino acids. The CDR3 reads CATSRDTRGSPMVTEAFF. CDR3 DNA sequence: TGTGCCACCAGCAGAGATACCAGGGGCTCACCTATGGTCACTGAAGCTTTCTTT.

The genes are TRBV5-8 and TRBJ2-7; no clear D. V was cut by 10 bases and J by 5 bases, with 16 bases left in between. The CDR3 loop spans 12 amino acids. Germline lookup yields CDR1 SGHTS and CDR2 YDEGEE. The CDR3 region is CALWASGDEQYF. CDR3 coding DNA: TGTGCCCTATGGGCGTCAGGCGACGAGCAGTACTTC.

The CDR3 reads CASSPWGTPSGNTIYF. The CDR3 region has the DNA TGTGCCAGCAGCCCGTGGGGGACACCTTCTGGAAACACCATATATTTT. The chain links TRBV5-6 to TRBJ1-3, with a weak D call TRBD1 (6 bases). V was pared by 4 bases and J by 1 base, with 15 bases between. The germline CDR1 and CDR2 sequences are SGHDT and YYEEEE. This CDR3 contains 16 residues.

This chain connects TRBV25-1 to TRBJ2-4; no clear D. There are 14 residues in the CDR3. V lost 4 bases, J lost 0 bases, and 7 bases lay in between. The germline gives CDR1 MGHDK, CDR2 SYGVNS. CDR3 sequence (DNA): TGTGCCAGCAGTGCTCCTAAAGCCAAAAACATTCAGTACTTC. It encodes CASSAPKAKNIQYF.

The rearrangement joins TRBV4-2 to TRBJ2-7; 8 nucleotides align to TRBD2. Germline CDR1 is LGHNA and CDR2 is YNFKEQ. The length of the CDR3 is 15 residues. V was pared by 4 bases and J by 0 bases, with 5 bases of the junction left unmatched. This CDR3 is CASSPREDSSYEQYF. The CDR3 DNA reads as TGTGCCAGCAGCCCGCGGGAGGACAGCTCCTACGAGCAGTACTTC.

J is TRBJ2-7 and V is TRBV20-1; D not resolved. The ends were cut back, 7 bases at V and 5 bases at J, with 9 bases in the middle. CDR3 length: 10 amino acids. CDR1 is DFQATT, CDR2 SNEGSKA, per germline (reference sequence). In DNA form, the CDR3 reads TGCAGTGTTACGGCGGACGAGCAGTACTTC. This gives the protein CSVTADEQYF.

The chain couples TRBV4-2 to TRBJ2-2; 10 positions agree with TRBD2. Germline V gives CDR1 LGHNA, CDR2 YNFKEQ. The CDR3 is made up of 15 amino acids. The V segment lost 1 base and the J segment 7 bases; nucleotides outside the gene matches: 3. This CDR3 is CASSQVSGGGGELFF. The CDR3 nucleotides are TGTGCCAGCAGCCAAGTCAGCGGGGGGGGCGGGGAGCTGTTTTTT.

This chain links TRBV29-1 with TRBJ2-3, with 8 bases fitting TRBD2. The CDR3 totals 16 residues. Germline loops: CDR1 SQVTM, CDR2 ANQGSEA. Trimming removed 1 base from V and 4 bases from J; junction bases left unmatched: 10. The CDR3 coding sequence is TGCAGCGTTGAAGTAGAGAGCGGGAGATTAGCAGATACGCAGTATTTT. Translated, it gives CSVEVESGRLADTQYF.

The CDR3 coding sequence is TGTGCCAGCAGCAACACTAGCGGATCCTACAATGAGCAGTTCTTC. Amino acid sequence: CASSNTSGSYNEQFF. The chain has TRBV5-6 and TRBJ2-1; 8 bases agree with TRBD2. The V segment lost 4 bases and the J segment 1 base; nucleotides outside the gene matches: 4. This CDR3 comprises 15 residues. From germline, CDR1 is SGHDT and CDR2 YYEEEE.

The rearrangement joins TRBV11-3 to TRBJ1-2; 9 bases fit TRBD1. The CDR3 runs 16 residues. Germline values: CDR1 SGHNT, CDR2 YENEEA. V lost 3 bases, J lost 3 bases, and 8 bases stayed unmatched. The CDR3 region has the DNA TGTGCCAGCAGCTTCCATGACAGGGGGTGCGACTATGGCTACACCTTC. Residues: CASSFHDRGCDYGYTF. The complete variable domain, with remaining parts taken from reference TRBV11-3 and TRBJ1-2, reads EAGVVQSPRYKIIEKKQPVAFWCNPISGHNTLYWYLQNLGQGPELLIRYENEEAVDDSQLPKDRFSAERLKGVDSTLKIQPAELGDSAVYLCASSFHDRGCDYGYTFGSGTRLTVV.

The chain employs TRBV30 and TRBJ2-1; 8 bases fit TRBD2. CDR1 is GTSNPN and CDR2 is SVGIG in the germline V gene (reference sequence). V gave up 3 bases and J gave up 7 bases; unmatched junction bases: 5. The length of the CDR3 is 13 residues. CDR3 sequence (DNA): TGTGCCTGGAGCATGGGCGGGGGGAATGAGCAGTTCTTC. Translating it yields CAWSMGGGNEQFF.

V and J are TRBV10-3 and TRBJ2-2, with 10 bases fitting TRBD1. The germline V gene has CDR1 ENHRY and CDR2 SYGVKD. The CDR3 contains 16 residues. The ends lost 0 bases at V and 4 bases at J; junction bases unmatched: 2. CDR3 in DNA: TGTGCCATCAGTGAGTCTTGGACAGGGGGCACCGGGGAGCTGTTTTTT. It translates to CAISESWTGGTGELFF.

This clone was counted a few times. The chain carries TRBV14 and TRBJ2-1, with D perhaps TRBD2 (6 bases). The CDR3 length is 16 residues. The V gene's germline CDR1 is SGHDN and CDR2 FVKESK. The V end was cut by 0 bases, the J end by 3 bases, with 12 bases between. CDR3 DNA: TGTGCCAGCAGCCAAGATACTAGCCCCGTCTACAATGAGCAGTTCTTC. Translating it yields CASSQDTSPVYNEQFF.

CDR3 DNA sequence: TGCGCCAGCAGTCATCGCGGGGGGGCGAACACTGAAGCTTTCTTT. This translates into CASSHRGGANTEAFF. The chain carries TRBV23-1 and TRBJ1-1; possibly TRBD1 for D (6 bases). TRBV23-1 is recorded as an ORF, its role being uncertain. The CDR3 is 15 amino acids. V lost 3 bases, J lost 1 base, and 12 bases lay in between.